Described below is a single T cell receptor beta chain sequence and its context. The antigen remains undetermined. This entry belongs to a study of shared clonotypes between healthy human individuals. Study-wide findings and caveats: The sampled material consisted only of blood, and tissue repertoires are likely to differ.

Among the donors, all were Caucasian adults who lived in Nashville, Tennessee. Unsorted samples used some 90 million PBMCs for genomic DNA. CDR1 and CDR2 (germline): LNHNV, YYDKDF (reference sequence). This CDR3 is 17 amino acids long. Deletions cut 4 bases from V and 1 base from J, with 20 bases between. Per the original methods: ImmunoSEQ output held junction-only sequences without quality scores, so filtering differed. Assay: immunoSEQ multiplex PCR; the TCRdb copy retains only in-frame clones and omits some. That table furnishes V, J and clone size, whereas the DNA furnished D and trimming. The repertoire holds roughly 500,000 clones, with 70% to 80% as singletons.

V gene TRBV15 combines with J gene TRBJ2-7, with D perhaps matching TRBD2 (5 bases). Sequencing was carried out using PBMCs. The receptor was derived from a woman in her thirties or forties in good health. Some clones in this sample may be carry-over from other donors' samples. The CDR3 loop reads CATSTGGGGLSSYEQYF. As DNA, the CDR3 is TGTGCCACCAGCACTGGAGGAGGCGGCCTCTCATCCTACGAGCAGTACTTC.